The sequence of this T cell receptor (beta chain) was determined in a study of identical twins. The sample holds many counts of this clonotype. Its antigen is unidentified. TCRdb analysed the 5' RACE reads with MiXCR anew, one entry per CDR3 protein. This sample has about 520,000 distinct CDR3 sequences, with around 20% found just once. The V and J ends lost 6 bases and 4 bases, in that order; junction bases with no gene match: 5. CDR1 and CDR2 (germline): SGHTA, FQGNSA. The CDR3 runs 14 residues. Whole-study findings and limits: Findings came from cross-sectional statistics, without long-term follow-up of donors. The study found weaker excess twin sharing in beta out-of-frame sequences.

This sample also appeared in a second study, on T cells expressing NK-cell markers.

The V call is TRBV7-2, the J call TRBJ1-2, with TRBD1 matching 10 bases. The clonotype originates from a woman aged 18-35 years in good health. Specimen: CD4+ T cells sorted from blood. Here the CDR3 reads CASRRTGGSYGYTF. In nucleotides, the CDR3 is TGTGCCAGCAGACGGACAGGGGGTTCCTATGGCTACACCTTC.